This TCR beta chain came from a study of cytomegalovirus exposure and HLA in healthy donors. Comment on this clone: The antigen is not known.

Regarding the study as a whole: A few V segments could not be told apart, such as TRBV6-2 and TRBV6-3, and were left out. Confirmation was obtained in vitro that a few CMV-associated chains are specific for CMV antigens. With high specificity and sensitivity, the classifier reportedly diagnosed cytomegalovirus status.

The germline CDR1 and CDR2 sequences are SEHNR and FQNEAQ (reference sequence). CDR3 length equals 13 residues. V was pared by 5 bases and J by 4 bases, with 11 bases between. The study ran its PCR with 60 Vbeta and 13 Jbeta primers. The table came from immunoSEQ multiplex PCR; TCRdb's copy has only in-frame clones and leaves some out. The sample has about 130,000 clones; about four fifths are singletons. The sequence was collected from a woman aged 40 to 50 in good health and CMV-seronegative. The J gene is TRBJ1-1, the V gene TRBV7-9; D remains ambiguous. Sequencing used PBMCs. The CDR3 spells CASSPRVGTEAFF. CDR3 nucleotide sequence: TGTGCCAGCAGCCCTCGGGTGGGCACTGAAGCTTTCTTT.